This T cell receptor beta chain derives from a study of technical replicates of blood from several donors. Repertoires were generated with immunoSEQ multiplex PCR, while TCRdb's copy carries only in-frame clones and drops some. The data contain approximately 82,000 clones, around 90% of them singletons. The sample taken for sequencing was T cells isolated from PBMCs. This TCR was recovered from a human donor in good health. Some clones in this sample may be carry-over from other donors' samples.

In DNA form, the CDR3 reads TGCGCCAGCATAGCGGGTCCTGGCTACGAGCAGTACTTC. Its protein product is CASIAGPGYEQYF. This chain links TRBV5-1 with TRBJ2-7; 7 bases map to TRBD2. CDR3 length: 13 amino acids. Germline V lookup: CDR1 SGHRS, CDR2 YFSETQ. V lost 6 bases and J lost 3; bases outside the gene matches: 6. Drawing the rest from reference TRBV5-1 and TRBJ2-7, the complete variable domain is KAGVTQTPRYLIKTRGQQVTLSCSPISGHRSVSWYQQTPGQGLQFLFEYFSETQRNKGNFPGRFSGRQFSNSRSEMNVSTLELGDSALYLCASIAGPGYEQYFGPGTRLTVT.